A selection of T cell receptor beta chains follows, all from one sample in a study of blood T cell repertoires in COVID-19. Sequencing used immunoSEQ multiplex PCR; TCRdb keeps in-frame clones, though not all of them. The table has approximately 170,000 clones, 84% seen once; the top ten hold roughly 12%. The material sequenced was PBMCs or T cells enriched from blood (not recorded which). These receptors originate from a man aged 45-65 years who had recovered from COVID-19. Each CDR3 is given with its conserved first and last residue. The order of the fields is V gene, J gene, D gene, clone size, CDR3 protein, CDR3 DNA. The D gene is left open where the match is weak. Expanded clones get a size class; other rows say once, few or many, or leave the size out.

TRBV2	TRBJ2-2	-	few	CASSERAGATGELFF	TGTGCCAGCAGTGAACGGGCGGGGGCTACCGGGGAGCTGTTTTTT
TRBV21-1	TRBJ1-6	-	-	CASIVRAVSYNSPLHF	TGTGCCAGCATCGTCAGGGCCGTTTCCTATAATTCACCCCTCCACTTT
TRBV7-9	TRBJ2-3	TRBD2	-	CASTILAGATDTQYF	TGTGCCAGTACCATACTAGCGGGGGCCACAGATACGCAGTATTTT
TRBV4-2	TRBJ1-3	TRBD1	-	CASSQDRDRLSSGNTIYF	TGTGCCAGCAGCCAAGATCGGGACAGATTGAGCTCTGGAAACACCATATATTTT
TRBV5-1	TRBJ1-6	TRBD1	-	CASSPTGGSPLHF	TGCGCCAGCAGCCCTACAGGGGGATCACCCCTCCACTTT
TRBV5-1	TRBJ2-7	TRBD1	-	CASSLGTGGYEQYF	TGCGCCAGCAGCTTGGGGACAGGGGGCTACGAGCAGTACTTC
TRBV7-2	TRBJ1-2	TRBD1	-	CASSRRDRVDGYTF	TGTGCCAGCAGCAGGAGGGACAGGGTGGATGGCTACACCTTC
TRBV19	TRBJ1-5	-	many	CASSTGDRYNQPQHF	TGTGCCAGTAGTACCGGCGACAGGTACAATCAGCCCCAGCATTTT
TRBV27	TRBJ2-3	TRBD2	-	CASRGGWGPTDTQYF	TGTGCCAGCCGGGGGGGTTGGGGGCCCACAGATACGCAGTATTTT
TRBV6-4	TRBJ1-1	-	-	CASRQTGRENTEAFF	TGTGCCAGCAGACAGACAGGCAGGGAGAACACTGAAGCTTTCTTT
TRBV15	TRBJ2-1	-	few	CATSRGAGTQMGNEQFF	TGTGCCACCAGCAGGGGGGCAGGGACCCAGATGGGCAATGAGCAGTTCTTC
TRBV4-3	TRBJ1-2	-	-	CASSQDLNGRGYGYTF	TGCGCCAGCAGCCAAGATCTTAACGGTCGTGGCTATGGCTACACCTTC